This entry lists 15 T cell receptor beta chains sequenced from one sample in a study of blood T cell repertoires in COVID-19. Produced via immunoSEQ multiplex PCR; TCRdb's table is partial and in-frame only. This table has about 380,000 clones, roughly 87% appearing once. The sequenced sample was PBMCs or T cells enriched from blood (not recorded which). The source is a woman between 25 and 40 years old who had recovered from COVID-19.

This chain connects TRBV14 to TRBJ1-2, with D possibly being TRBD1 (6 bases). Germline V gene sequence: CDR1 SGHDN, CDR2 FVKESK. Trimming removed 4 bases at V and 8 bases at J, with 20 bases between. The CDR3 length is 15 residues. In DNA form, the CDR3 reads TGTGCCAGCAGCCTTACACCGCTGGGACAAGTAGGCTACACCTTC. Translating gives CASSLTPLGQVGYTF. The full variable domain, rest sourced from reference TRBV14 and TRBJ1-2, is EAGVTQFPSHSVIEKGQTVTLRCDPISGHDNLYWYRRVMGKEIKFLLHFVKESKQDESGMPNNRFLAERTGGTYSTLKVQPAELEDSGVYFCASSLTPLGQVGYTFGSGTRLTVV.

The chain combines TRBV10-3 with TRBJ2-3; D perhaps matches TRBD2 (7 bases). Deletions cut 0 bases from V and 4 bases from J, with 14 bases between. Germline CDR1 reads ENHRY; CDR2 reads SYGVKD. The CDR3 is 16 residues long. The chain's CDR3 is CAISESEGGPPDTQYF. DNA of the CDR3: TGTGCCATCAGTGAGTCGGAGGGGGGGCCCCCAGATACGCAGTATTTT.

The chain combines TRBV5-6 with TRBJ2-7; TRBD1 matches 9 bases. Germline lookup yields CDR1 SGHDT and CDR2 YYEEEE. The length of the CDR3 is 13 residues. V was pared by 2 bases and J by 6 bases, with 3 bases of the junction left unmatched. CDR3 in amino acids: CASSFTGGPEQYF. The CDR3 DNA is TGTGCCAGCAGCTTTACAGGGGGCCCCGAGCAGTACTTC.

The rearrangement links TRBV4-1 to TRBJ1-6, with 7 bases that match TRBD1. With 7 bases clipped from V and 8 bases from J, the junction kept 5 bases outside the gene matches. The CDR3 loop spans 13 amino acids. Germline loops: CDR1 MGHRA, CDR2 YSYEKL. CDR3 in amino acids: CASKGTEHSPLHF. In DNA, the CDR3 is TGCGCCAGCAAGGGGACAGAACATTCACCCCTCCACTTT.

This clone was detected ten times or more. V gene TRBV20-1 combines with J gene TRBJ2-1; D perhaps matches TRBD2 (6 bases). The germline V gene encodes CDR1 DFQATT and CDR2 SNEGSKA (reference sequence). The CDR3 is 14 amino acids. V was clipped by 3 bases and J by 5 bases, with 14 bases between them. The CDR3 here is CSASSGDTHNEQFF. CDR3 bases: TGCAGTGCTAGTTCGGGAGACACCCACAATGAGCAGTTCTTC.

The chain has TRBV5-1 and TRBJ1-1; D gene unclear. This CDR3 is 14 amino acids long. V lost 0 bases and J lost 2, with 8 bases in between. Germline CDR1 SGHRS, CDR2 YFSETQ. Here the CDR3 reads CASSLDQTNTEAFF. The CDR3 DNA is TGCGCCAGCAGCTTGGATCAGACAAACACTGAAGCTTTCTTT.

V and J are TRBV27 and TRBJ1-1, with no clear D. Germline loops: CDR1 MNHEY, CDR2 SMNVEV (reference sequence). CDR3 length: 15 residues. V was clipped by 0 bases and J by 2 bases, with 10 bases between them. The CDR3 bases are TGTGCCAGCAGTTTATCACGGGGTGCCAACACTGAAGCTTTCTTT. This translates into CASSLSRGANTEAFF.

This clone occurred a few times. V usage is TRBV24-1 and J usage is TRBJ2-3; 8 bases align to TRBD1. V was clipped by 4 bases and J by 2 bases; unmatched bases: 7. The CDR3 is made up of 16 amino acids. Germline assignment: CDR1 KGHDR and CDR2 SFDVKD. The CDR3 DNA sequence: TGTGCCACCAGTGACAGACAGGGGTCCCTCACAGATACGCAGTATTTT. It codes for CATSDRQGSLTDTQYF.

The rearrangement links TRBV19 to TRBJ2-1, with 8 bases identical to TRBD2. V lost 1 base to trimming and J lost 2 bases; unmatched junction nucleotides: 1. Per germline, CDR1 LNHDA and CDR2 SQIVND (reference sequence). The CDR3 extends over 15 amino acids. CDR3 coding DNA: TGTGCCAGTAGTATAGTAGCGGGGACCTACAATGAGCAGTTCTTC. Protein product: CASSIVAGTYNEQFF.

The chain couples TRBV7-8 to TRBJ1-5, with a possible D match to TRBD1 (6 bases). The CDR3 has 14 residues. The germline V gene has CDR1 SGHVS and CDR2 FQNEAQ. V gave up 8 bases and J gave up 1 base, with 12 bases separating them. CDR3 sequence: CASGEGDSNQPQHF. CDR3 nucleotide sequence: TGTGCCAGCGGGGAGGGGGACAGCAATCAGCCCCAGCATTTT.

The rearrangement links TRBV29-1 to TRBJ2-1, with a weak D call TRBD2 (5 bases). CDR3 length: 15 amino acids. The V and J ends lost 6 bases and 4 bases respectively, with 19 bases between them. Germline CDR1 SQVTM, CDR2 ANQGSEA. The DNA for the CDR3 is TGCAGCGTCGAGGGAACCAAGCGGAAATACAATGAGCAGTTCTTC. Protein product: CSVEGTKRKYNEQFF.

To note about this clone: The sample carries other DNA sequences with the same CDR3. The chain combines TRBV6-5 with TRBJ2-5, with D tentatively TRBD2 (6 bases). This CDR3 has 15 amino acids. Trimming left V 0 bases short and J 1 base short, with 9 bases between. Looked up from germline, CDR1 is MNHEY and CDR2 is SVGAGI. CDR3 DNA: TGTGCCAGCAGTTACTCTGGGGGGATCCAAGAGACCCAGTACTTC. It translates to CASSYSGGIQETQYF.

This chain joins TRBV7-8 and TRBJ1-4, with 12 bases aligning to TRBD1. The V gene end was trimmed by 5 bases and the J gene end by 7 bases; junction bases not matched to a gene: 8. Per germline, CDR1 SGHVS and CDR2 FQNEAQ. CDR3 length equals 16 residues. Written as DNA, the CDR3 is TGTGCCAGCAGCATCCGGGACAGGGGGCAAGGTGAAAAACTGTTTTTT. It translates to CASSIRDRGQGEKLFF.

The chain carries TRBV5-8 and TRBJ2-1; 11 positions agree with TRBD2. V lost 0 bases, J lost 15 bases, and 14 bases stayed unmatched. The V gene's germline CDR1 is SGHTS and CDR2 YDEGEE. The length of the CDR3 is 16 residues. CDR3 bases: TGTGCCAGCAGCTTGGGGGGACTAGCGGAACCAATGCAGCCGTTCTTC. It encodes CASSLGGLAEPMQPFF.

The V and J genes are TRBV29-1 and TRBJ1-2, with 7 bases lining up with TRBD1. After removal of 8 bases from V and 5 bases from J, the junction contained 5 bases not matched to a gene. The CDR3 extends over 11 amino acids. Germline CDR1 is SQVTM and CDR2 is ANQGSEA. In DNA, the CDR3 is TGCAGCTTACAGGGGCAATATGGCTACACCTTC. Translated, it gives CSLQGQYGYTF.